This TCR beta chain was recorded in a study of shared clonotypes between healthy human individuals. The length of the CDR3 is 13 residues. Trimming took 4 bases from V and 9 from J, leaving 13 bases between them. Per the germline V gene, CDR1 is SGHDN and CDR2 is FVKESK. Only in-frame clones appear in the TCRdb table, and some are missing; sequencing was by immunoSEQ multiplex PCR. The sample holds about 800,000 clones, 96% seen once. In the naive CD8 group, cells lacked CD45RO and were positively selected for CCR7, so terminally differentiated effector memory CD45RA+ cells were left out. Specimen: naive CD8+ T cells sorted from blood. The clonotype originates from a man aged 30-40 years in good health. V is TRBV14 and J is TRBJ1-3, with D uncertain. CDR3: CASSLTGRSTIYF. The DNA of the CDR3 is TGTGCCAGCAGCCTGACCGGACGCAGCACCATATATTTT.